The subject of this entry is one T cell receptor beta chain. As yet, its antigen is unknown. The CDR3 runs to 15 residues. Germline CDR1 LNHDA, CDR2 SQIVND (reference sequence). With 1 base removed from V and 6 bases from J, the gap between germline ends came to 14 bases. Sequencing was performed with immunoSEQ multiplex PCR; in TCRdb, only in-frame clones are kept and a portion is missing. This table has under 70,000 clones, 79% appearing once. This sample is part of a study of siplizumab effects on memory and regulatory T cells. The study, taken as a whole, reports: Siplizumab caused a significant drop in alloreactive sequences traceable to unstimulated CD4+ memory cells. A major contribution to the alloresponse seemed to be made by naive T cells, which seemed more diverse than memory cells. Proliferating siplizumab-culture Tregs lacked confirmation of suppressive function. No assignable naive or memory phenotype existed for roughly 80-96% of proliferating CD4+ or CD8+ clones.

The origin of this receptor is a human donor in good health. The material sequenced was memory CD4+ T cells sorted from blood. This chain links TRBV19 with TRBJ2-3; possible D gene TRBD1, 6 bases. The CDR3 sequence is CASSIAQGLRDTQYF. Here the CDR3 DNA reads TGTGCCAGTAGTATAGCCCAGGGGCTTAGGGATACGCAGTATTTT.